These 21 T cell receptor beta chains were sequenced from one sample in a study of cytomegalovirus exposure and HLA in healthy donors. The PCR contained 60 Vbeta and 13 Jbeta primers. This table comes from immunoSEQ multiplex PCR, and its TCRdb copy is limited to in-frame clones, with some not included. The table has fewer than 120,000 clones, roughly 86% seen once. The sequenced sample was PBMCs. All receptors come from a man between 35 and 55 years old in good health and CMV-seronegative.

The CDR3: CASSAWTGLNSPLHF. The DNA of the CDR3 is TGTGCCAGCAGCGCCTGGACAGGGTTGAATTCACCCCTCCACTTT. The rearrangement uses TRBV9 and TRBJ1-6, with TRBD1 matching 8 bases. The CDR3 loop spans 15 amino acids. After removal of 3 bases from V and 7 bases from J, the junction contained 6 bases not matched to a gene. Germline V gene sequence: CDR1 SGDLS, CDR2 YYNGEE.

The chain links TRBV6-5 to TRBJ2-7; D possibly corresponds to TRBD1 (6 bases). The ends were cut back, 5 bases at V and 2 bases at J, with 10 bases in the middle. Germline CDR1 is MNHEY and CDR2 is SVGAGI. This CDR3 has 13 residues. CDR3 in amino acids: CASSRTVAYEQYF. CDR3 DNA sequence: TGTGCCAGCAGTCGGACAGTAGCCTACGAGCAGTACTTC.

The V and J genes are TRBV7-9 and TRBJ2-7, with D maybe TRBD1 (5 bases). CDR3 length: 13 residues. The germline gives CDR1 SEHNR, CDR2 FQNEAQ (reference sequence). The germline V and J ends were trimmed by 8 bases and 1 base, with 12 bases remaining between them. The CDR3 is CASAEQVSYEQYF. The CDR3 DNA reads TGTGCCAGCGCCGAACAGGTTTCCTACGAGCAGTACTTC.

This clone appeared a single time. The CDR3 region is CASSLGDSGANVLTF. The DNA of the CDR3 is TGCGCCAGCAGCTTGGGAGACTCTGGGGCCAACGTCCTGACTTTC. The chain has TRBV5-1 and TRBJ2-6, with D uncertain. This CDR3 contains 15 residues. The germline V and J ends were trimmed by 0 bases and 0 bases, with 4 bases remaining between them. The germline CDR1 and CDR2 sequences are SGHRS and YFSETQ.

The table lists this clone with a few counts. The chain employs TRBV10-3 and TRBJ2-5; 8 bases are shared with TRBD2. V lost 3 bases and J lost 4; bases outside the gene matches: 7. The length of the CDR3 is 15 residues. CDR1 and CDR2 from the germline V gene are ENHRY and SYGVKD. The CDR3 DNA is TGTGCCATCAGTGATGACCGGGGGGGCCGAGAGACCCAGTACTTC. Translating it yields CAISDDRGGRETQYF.

The CDR3 nucleotides are TGTGCCAGTAGCGACAGGGGGCGGTCTGGAAACACCATATATTTT. Its translation: CASSDRGRSGNTIYF. The rearrangement joins TRBV19 to TRBJ1-3; 10 bases agree with TRBD1. CDR1 LNHDA and CDR2 SQIVND come from the germline V gene (reference sequence). With V trimmed by 6 bases and J by 1 base, 3 bases remained unmatched. This CDR3 has 15 amino acids.

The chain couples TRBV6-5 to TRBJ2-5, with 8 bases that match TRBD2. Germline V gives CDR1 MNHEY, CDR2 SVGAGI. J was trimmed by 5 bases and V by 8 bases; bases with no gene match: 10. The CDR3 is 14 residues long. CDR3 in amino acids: CASQQGSGVETQYF. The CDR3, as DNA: TGTGCCAGCCAGCAGGGTAGCGGGGTGGAGACCCAGTACTTC.

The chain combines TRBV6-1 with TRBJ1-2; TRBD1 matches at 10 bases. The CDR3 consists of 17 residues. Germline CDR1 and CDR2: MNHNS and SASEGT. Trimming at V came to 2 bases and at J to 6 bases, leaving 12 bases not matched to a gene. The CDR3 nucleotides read TGTGCCAGCAGTGAATGGCGGGGACAGGGGCTTCGGGATGGCTACACCTTC. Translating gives CASSEWRGQGLRDGYTF.

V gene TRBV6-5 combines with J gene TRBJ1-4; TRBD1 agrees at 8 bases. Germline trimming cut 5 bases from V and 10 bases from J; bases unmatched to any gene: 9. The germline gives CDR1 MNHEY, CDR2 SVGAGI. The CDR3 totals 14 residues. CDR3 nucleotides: TGTGCCAGCAGTCCCGGACAGGGTGTCGTAAAACTGTTTTTT. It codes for CASSPGQGVVKLFF.

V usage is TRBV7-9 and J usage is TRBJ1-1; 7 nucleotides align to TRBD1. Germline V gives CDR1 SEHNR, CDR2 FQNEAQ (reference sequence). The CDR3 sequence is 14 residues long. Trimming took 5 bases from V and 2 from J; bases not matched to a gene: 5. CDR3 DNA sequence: TGTGCCAGCAGCCCCGGGACAGCCAACACTGAAGCTTTCTTT. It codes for CASSPGTANTEAFF.

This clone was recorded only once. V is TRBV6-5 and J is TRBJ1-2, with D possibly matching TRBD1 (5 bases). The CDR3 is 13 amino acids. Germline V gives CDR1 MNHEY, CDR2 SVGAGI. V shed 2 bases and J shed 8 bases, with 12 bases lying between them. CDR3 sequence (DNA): TGTGCCAGCAGTTACGCGGGACGGCGAGGCTACACCTTC. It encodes CASSYAGRRGYTF.

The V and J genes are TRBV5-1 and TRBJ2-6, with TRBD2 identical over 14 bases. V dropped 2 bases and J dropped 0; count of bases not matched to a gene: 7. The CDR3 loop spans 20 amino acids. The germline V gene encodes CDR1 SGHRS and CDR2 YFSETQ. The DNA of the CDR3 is TGCGCCAGCAGCTTAGGGACTAGCGGGGGCCATAGCTCTGGGGCCAACGTCCTGACTTTC. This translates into CASSLGTSGGHSSGANVLTF.

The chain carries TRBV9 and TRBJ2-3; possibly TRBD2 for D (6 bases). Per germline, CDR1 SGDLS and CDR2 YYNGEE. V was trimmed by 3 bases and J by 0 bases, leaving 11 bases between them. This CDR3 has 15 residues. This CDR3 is CASSDGGTSTDTQYF. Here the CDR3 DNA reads TGTGCCAGCAGCGACGGGGGAACTAGCACAGATACGCAGTATTTT.

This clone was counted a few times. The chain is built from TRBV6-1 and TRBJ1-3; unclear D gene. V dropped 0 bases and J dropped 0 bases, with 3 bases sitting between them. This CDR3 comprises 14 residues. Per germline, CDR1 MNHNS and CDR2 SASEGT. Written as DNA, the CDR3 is TGTGCCAGCAGTGAAGCTTACTCTGGAAACACCATATATTTT. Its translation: CASSEAYSGNTIYF.

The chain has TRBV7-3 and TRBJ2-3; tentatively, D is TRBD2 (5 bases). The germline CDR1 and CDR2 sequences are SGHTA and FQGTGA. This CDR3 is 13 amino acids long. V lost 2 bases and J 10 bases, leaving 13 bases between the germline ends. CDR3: CASSLLNEEAQYF. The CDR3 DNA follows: TGTGCCAGCAGCTTATTGAACGAGGAGGCGCAGTATTTT.

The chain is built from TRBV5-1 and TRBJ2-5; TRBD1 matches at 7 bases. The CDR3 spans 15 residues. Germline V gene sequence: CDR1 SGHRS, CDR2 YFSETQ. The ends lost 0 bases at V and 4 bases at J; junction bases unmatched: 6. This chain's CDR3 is CASSLARGIGETQYF. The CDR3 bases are TGCGCCAGCAGCTTGGCCAGGGGGATAGGAGAGACCCAGTACTTC. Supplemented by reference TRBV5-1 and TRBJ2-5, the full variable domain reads KAGVTQTPRYLIKTRGQQVTLSCSPISGHRSVSWYQQTPGQGLQFLFEYFSETQRNKGNFPGRFSGRQFSNSRSEMNVSTLELGDSALYLCASSLARGIGETQYFGPGTRLLVL.

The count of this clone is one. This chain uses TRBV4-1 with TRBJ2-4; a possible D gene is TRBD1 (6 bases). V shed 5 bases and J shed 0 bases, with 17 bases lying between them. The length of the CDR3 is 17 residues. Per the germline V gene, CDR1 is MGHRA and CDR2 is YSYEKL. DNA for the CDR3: TGCGCCAGCAGCTCAGGGGAACAGGACCAAGCCAAAAACATTCAGTACTTC. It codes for CASSSGEQDQAKNIQYF.

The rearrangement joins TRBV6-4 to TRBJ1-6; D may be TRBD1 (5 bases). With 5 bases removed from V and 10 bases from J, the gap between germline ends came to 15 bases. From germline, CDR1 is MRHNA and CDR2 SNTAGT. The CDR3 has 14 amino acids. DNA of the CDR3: TGTGCCAGCAGTCCCATGGGGCGCGGATCACCCCTCCACTTT. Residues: CASSPMGRGSPLHF.

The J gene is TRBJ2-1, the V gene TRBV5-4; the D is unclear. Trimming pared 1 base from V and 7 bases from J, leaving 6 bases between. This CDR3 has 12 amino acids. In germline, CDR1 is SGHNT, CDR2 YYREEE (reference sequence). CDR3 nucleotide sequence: TGTGCCAGCAGCTTGTTCCCTAATGAGCAGTTCTTC. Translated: CASSLFPNEQFF.

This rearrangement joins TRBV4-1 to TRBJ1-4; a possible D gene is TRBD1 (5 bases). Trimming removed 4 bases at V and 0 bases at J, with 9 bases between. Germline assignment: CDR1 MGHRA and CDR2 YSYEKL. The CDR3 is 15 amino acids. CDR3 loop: CASSPTGATNEKLFF. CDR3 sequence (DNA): TGCGCCAGCAGCCCCACGGGGGCAACTAATGAAAAACTGTTTTTT.

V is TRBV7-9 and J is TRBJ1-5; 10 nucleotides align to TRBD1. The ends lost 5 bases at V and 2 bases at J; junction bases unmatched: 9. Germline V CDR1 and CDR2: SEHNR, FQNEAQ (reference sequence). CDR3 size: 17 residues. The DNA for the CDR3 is TGTGCCAGCAGCACCGACAGGGGGCAATGGGGCAATCAGCCCCAGCATTTT. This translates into CASSTDRGQWGNQPQHF.